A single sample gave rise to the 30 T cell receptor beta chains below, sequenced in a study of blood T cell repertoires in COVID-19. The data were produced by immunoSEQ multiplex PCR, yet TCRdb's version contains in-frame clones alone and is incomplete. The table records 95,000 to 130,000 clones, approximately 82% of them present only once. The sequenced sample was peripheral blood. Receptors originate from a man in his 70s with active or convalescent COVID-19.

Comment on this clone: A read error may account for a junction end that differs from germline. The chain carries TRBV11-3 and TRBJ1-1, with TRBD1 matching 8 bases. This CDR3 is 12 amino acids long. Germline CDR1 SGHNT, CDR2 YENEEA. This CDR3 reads CASGSQGAETFF. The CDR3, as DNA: TGTGCCAGCGGGAGTCAGGGGGCTGAAACTTTCTTT.

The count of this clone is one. CDR3 protein: CASSDPDRGNSPLHF. The CDR3 DNA sequence: TGTGCCAGCAGTGATCCAGACAGGGGTAATTCACCCCTCCACTTT. The genes are TRBV25-1 and TRBJ1-6; 8 bases are shared with TRBD1. The ends lost 3 bases at V and 6 bases at J; junction bases unmatched: 4. This CDR3 comprises 15 residues. The germline gives CDR1 MGHDK, CDR2 SYGVNS.

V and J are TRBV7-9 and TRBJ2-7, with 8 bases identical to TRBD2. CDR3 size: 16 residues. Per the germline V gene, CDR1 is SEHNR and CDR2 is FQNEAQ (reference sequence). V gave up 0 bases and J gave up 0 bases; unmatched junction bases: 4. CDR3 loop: CASSLAFGGASYEQYF. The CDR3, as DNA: TGTGCCAGCAGCTTAGCCTTCGGGGGGGCCTCCTACGAGCAGTACTTC.

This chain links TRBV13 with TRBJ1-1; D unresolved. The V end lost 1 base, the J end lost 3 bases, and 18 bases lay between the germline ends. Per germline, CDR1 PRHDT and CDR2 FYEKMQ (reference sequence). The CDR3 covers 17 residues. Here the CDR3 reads CASSLVGLGVEDTEAFF. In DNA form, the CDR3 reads TGTGCCAGCAGCTTAGTAGGCCTGGGTGTGGAGGACACTGAAGCTTTCTTT.

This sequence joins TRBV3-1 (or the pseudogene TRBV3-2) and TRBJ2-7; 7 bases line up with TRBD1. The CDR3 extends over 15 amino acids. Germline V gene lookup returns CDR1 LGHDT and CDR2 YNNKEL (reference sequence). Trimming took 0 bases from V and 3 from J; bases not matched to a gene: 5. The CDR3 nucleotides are TGTGCCAGCAGCCAAGATGATAGGGACAGCTACGAGCAGTACTTC. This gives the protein CASSQDDRDSYEQYF.

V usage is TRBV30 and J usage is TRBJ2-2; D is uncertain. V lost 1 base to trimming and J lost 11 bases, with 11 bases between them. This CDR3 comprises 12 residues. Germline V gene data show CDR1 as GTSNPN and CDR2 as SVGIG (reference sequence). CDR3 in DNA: TGTGCCTGGAGTGGTTGGCGGAGCGAGCTGTTTTTT. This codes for CAWSGWRSELFF.

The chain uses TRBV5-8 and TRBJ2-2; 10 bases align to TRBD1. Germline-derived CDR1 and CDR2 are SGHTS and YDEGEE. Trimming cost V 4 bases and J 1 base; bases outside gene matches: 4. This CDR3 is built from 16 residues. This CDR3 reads CASSLGQGKNTGELFF. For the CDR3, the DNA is TGTGCCAGCAGCCTGGGACAGGGGAAGAACACCGGGGAGCTGTTTTTT.

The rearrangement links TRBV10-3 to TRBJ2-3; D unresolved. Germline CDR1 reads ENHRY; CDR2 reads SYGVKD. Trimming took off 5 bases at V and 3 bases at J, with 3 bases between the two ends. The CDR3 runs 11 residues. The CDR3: CAISRTDTQYF. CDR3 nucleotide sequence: TGTGCCATCAGTCGTACAGATACGCAGTATTTT.

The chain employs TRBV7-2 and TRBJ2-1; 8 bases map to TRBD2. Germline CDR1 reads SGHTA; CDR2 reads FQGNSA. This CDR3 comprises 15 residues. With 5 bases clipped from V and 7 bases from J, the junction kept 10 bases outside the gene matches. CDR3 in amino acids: CASSRTAGAGNEQFF. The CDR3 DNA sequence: TGTGCCAGCAGCAGAACAGCGGGGGCGGGGAATGAGCAGTTCTTC. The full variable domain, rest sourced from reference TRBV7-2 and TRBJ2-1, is GAGVSQSPSNKVTEKGKDVELRCDPISGHTALYWYRQSLGQGLEFLIYFQGNSAPDKSGLPSDRFSAERTGGSVSTLTIQRTQQEDSAVYLCASSRTAGAGNEQFFGPGTRLTVL.

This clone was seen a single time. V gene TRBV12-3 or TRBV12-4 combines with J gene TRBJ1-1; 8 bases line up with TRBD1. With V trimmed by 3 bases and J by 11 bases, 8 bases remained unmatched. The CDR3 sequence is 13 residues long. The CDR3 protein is CASSFGAGGEAFF. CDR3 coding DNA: TGTGCCAGCAGTTTCGGCGCAGGGGGCGAGGCTTTCTTT.

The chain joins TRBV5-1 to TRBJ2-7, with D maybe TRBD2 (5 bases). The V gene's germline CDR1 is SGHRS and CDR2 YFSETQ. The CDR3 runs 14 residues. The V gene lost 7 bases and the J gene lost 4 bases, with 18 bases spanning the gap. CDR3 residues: CASRPSLSGYEQYF. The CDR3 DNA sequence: TGCGCCAGCCGTCCTAGCCTAAGTGGGTACGAGCAGTACTTC.

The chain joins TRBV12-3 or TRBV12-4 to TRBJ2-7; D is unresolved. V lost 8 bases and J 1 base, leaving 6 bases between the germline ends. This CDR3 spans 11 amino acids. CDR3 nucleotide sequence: TGTGCCAGCTCTGTTTCCTACGAGCAGTACTTC. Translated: CASSVSYEQYF.

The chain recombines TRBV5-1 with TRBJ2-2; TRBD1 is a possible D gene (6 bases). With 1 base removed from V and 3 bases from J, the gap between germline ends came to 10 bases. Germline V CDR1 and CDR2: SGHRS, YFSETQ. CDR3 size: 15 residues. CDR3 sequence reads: CASSLSGTYTGELFF. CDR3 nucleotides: TGCGCCAGCAGCTTGTCGGGGACATACACCGGGGAGCTGTTTTTT. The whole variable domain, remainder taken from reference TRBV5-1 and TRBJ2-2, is KAGVTQTPRYLIKTRGQQVTLSCSPISGHRSVSWYQQTPGQGLQFLFEYFSETQRNKGNFPGRFSGRQFSNSRSEMNVSTLELGDSALYLCASSLSGTYTGELFFGEGSRLTVL.

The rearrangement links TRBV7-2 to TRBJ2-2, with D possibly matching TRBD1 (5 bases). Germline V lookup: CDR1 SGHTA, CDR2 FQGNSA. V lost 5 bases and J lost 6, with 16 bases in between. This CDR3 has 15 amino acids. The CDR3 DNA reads TGTGCCAGCAGCCTGGTTTTTGGGGCCCCCGGGGAGCTGTTTTTT. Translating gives CASSLVFGAPGELFF.

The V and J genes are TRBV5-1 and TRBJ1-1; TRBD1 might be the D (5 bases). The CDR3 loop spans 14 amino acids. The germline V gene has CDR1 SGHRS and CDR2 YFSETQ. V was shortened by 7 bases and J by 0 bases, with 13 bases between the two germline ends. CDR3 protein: CASRQGPMNTEAFF. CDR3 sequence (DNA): TGCGCCAGCCGTCAGGGCCCAATGAACACTGAAGCTTTCTTT.

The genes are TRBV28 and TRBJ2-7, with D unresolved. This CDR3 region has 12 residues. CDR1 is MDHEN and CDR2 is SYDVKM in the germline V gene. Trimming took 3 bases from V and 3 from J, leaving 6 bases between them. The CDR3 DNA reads TGTGCCAGCAGTTTCTCAGTCTACGAGCAGTACTTC. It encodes CASSFSVYEQYF.

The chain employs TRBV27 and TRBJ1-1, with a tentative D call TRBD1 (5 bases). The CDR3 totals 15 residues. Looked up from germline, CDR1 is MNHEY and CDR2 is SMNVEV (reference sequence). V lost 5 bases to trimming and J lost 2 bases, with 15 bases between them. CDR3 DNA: TGTGCCAGCAGTCCCCTCGACAGACGAAACACTGAAGCTTTCTTT. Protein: CASSPLDRRNTEAFF.

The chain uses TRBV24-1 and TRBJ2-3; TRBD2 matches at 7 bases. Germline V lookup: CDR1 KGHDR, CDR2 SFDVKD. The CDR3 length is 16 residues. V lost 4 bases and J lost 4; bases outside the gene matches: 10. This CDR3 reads CATSDPGLRGADTQYF. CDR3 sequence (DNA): TGTGCCACCAGTGACCCGGGACTTCGGGGGGCAGATACGCAGTATTTT.

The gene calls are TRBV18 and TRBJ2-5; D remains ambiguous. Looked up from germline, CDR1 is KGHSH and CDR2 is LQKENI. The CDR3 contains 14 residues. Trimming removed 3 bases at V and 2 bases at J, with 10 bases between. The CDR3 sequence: CASSPPTLQETQYF. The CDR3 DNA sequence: TGTGCCAGCTCACCGCCTACCCTACAAGAGACCCAGTACTTC.

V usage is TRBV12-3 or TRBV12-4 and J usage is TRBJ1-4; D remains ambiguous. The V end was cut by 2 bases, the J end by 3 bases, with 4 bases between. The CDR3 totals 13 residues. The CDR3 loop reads CASSLRSNEKLFF. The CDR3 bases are TGTGCCAGCAGTTTACGGTCTAATGAAAAACTGTTTTTT.

For the CDR3, the DNA is TGCGCCAGCAGCTTGGACAGGGGTGAAAAACTGTTTTTT. As protein: CASSLDRGEKLFF. The J gene is TRBJ1-4, the V gene TRBV5-1, with 7 nucleotides matching TRBD1. Germline-derived CDR1 and CDR2 are SGHRS and YFSETQ. After removal of 0 bases from V and 7 bases from J, the junction contained 0 bases not matched to a gene. The CDR3 is made up of 13 amino acids.

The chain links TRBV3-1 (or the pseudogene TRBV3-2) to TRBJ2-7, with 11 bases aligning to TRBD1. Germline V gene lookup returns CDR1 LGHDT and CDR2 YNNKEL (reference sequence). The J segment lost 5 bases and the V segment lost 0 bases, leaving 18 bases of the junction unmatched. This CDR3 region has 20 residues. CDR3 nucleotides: TGTGCCAGCAGCCAAGATTCCGGCGGGGACCGGGACAGGGGGTTCCACGAGCAGTACTTC. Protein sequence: CASSQDSGGDRDRGFHEQYF.

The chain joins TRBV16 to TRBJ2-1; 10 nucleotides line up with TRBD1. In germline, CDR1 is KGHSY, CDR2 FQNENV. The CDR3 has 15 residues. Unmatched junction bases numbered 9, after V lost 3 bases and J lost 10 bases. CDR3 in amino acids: CASSHTTGGRGEQFF. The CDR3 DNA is TGTGCCAGCAGCCACACGACAGGGGGCAGGGGGGAGCAGTTCTTC.

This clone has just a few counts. CDR3 loop: CASGYGGSNSPLHF. For the CDR3, the DNA is TGTGCTAGTGGTTATGGGGGGTCCAATTCACCCCTCCACTTT. The chain joins TRBV12-5 to TRBJ1-6; D is perhaps TRBD1 (5 bases). The CDR3 sequence is 14 residues long. Trimming stripped 4 bases from V and 7 bases from J, with 11 bases between. Germline V gene data show CDR1 as LGHNT and CDR2 as FRNRAP.

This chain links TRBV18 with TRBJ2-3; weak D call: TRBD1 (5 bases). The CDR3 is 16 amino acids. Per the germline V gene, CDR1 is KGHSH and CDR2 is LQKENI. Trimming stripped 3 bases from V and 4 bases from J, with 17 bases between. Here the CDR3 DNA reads TGTGCCAGCTCACCGTTGGGGCCCCGGGTCCCAGATACGCAGTATTTT. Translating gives CASSPLGPRVPDTQYF.

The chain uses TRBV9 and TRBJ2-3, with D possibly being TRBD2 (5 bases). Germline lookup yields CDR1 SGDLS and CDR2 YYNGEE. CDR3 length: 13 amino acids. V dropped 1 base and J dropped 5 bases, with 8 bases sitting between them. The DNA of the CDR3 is TGTGCCAGCAGCGTAACTGCGGGAGATACGCAGTATTTT. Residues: CASSVTAGDTQYF.

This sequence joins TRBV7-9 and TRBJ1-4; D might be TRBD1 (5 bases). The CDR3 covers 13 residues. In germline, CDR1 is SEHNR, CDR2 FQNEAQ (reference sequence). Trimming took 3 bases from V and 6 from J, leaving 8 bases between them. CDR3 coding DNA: TGTGCCAGCAGCTTGACAGATCATGAAAAACTGTTTTTT. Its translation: CASSLTDHEKLFF.

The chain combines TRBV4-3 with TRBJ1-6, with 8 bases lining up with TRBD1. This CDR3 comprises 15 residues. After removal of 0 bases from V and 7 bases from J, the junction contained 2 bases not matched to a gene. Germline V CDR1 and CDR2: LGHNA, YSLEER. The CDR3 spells CASSQEWTGNSPLHF. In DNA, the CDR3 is TGCGCCAGCAGCCAAGAATGGACAGGGAATTCACCCCTCCACTTT.

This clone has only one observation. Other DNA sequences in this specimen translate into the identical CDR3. The CDR3 loop is CASSLARNTEAFF. DNA of the CDR3: TGTGCCAGCAGCTTAGCCCGGAACACTGAAGCTTTCTTT. The rearrangement links TRBV11-2 to TRBJ1-1; the D is unclear. V was cut by 1 base and J by 1 base, with 4 bases left in between. The CDR3 runs to 13 residues. The germline CDR1 and CDR2 sequences are SGHAT and FQNNGV.

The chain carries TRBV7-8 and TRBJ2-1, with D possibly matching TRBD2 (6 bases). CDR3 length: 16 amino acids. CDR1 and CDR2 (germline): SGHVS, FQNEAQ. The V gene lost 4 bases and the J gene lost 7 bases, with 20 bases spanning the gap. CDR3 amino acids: CASSSPGRPGGNEQFF. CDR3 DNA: TGTGCCAGCAGCTCACCGGGGCGGCCTGGGGGGAATGAGCAGTTCTTC.